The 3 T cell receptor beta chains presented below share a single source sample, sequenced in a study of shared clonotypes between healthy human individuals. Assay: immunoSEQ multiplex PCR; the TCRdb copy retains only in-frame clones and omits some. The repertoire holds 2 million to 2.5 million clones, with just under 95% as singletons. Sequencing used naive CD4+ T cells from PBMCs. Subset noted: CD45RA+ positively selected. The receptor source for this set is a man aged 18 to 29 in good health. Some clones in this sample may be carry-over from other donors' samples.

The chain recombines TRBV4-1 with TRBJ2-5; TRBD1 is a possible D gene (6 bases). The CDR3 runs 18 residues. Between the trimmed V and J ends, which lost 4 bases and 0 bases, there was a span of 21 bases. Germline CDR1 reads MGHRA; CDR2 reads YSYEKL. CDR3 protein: CASSLFKKSRTDQETQYF. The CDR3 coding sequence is TGCGCCAGCAGCCTATTCAAGAAATCCCGGACAGACCAAGAGACCCAGTACTTC.

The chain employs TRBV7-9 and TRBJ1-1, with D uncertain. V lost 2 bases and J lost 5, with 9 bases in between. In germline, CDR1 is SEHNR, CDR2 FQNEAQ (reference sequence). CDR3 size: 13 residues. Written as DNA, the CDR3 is TGTGCCAGCAGCTTACCCCTGTTGACTGAAGCTTTCTTT. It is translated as CASSLPLLTEAFF. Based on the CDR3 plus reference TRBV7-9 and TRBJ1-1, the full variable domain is DTGVSQNPRHKITKRGQNVTFRCDPISEHNRLYWYRQTLGQGPEFLTYFQNEAQLEKSRLLSDRFSAERPKGSFSTLEIQRTEQGDSAMYLCASSLPLLTEAFFGQGTRLTVV.

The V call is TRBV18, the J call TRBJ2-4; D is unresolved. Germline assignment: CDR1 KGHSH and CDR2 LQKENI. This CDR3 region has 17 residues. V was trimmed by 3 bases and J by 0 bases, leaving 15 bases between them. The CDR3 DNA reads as TGTGCCAGCTCACCCCTCGACCTGAAGCTAGCCAAAAACATTCAGTACTTC. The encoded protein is CASSPLDLKLAKNIQYF.